This entry features one T cell receptor beta chain sequence. What it recognizes is unknown. These data come from a study of monozygotic twins with inflammatory bowel disease. Template switching was used to attach UMIs, which incorporated a 6-nucleotide sample barcode. No DNA is given; TCRdb re-called the 5' RACE reads and lists each CDR3 protein once. The sample totals 300,000 to 400,000 distinct CDR3 sequences; its top ten clones hold 2% to 2.5%. Study-wide results and limits: Among IBD patients, TCRbeta diversity (inverse Simpson) was lower than in healthy co-twins. Extra variability in the repertoires of patients may have come from differing immunosuppressive treatments. The existence of one strong signal or clonotype linked to IBD lacked support.

This CDR3 has 13 residues. CDR1 and CDR2 from the germline V gene are DFQATT and SNEGSKA (reference sequence). This chain joins TRBV20-1 and TRBJ2-7; no DNA is available, so the TRBD2 call from TCRdb remains unchecked. The sequenced sample was blood. This TCR derives from a human donor with ulcerative colitis or Crohn's disease, or a healthy co-twin of an affected twin (not recorded which). This CDR3 is CSARKGSSYEQYF.